Here is one T cell receptor beta chain with its context. What it binds is not known. TCRdb reprocessed the 5' RACE reads via MiXCR and lists one record per CDR3 protein. The table includes some 1,700,000 distinct CDR3 sequences, around 29% detected once. These data belong to a study of identical twins. Study results and limitations: Compared with unrelated sharing, twin-shared out-of-frame alpha sequences had more low-probability sequences. Weaker excess sharing between twins was seen in beta out-of-frame sequences.

Germline V lookup: CDR1 SQVTM, CDR2 ANQGSEA. This CDR3 has 16 amino acids. This sequence originates from a newborn girl in good health. The V call is TRBV29-1, the J call TRBJ2-4; 13 nucleotides line up with TRBD2. The J call is uncertain, as TRBJ2-5 better fits the DNA end. Sequenced input: cord blood. As DNA, the CDR3 is TGCAGCGTTGGGACTAGCGGGGGTAAACCACAAGAGACCCAGTACTTC. Its translation: CSVGTSGGKPQETQYF.